A selection of T cell receptor beta chains follows, all from one sample in a study of blood T cell repertoires in COVID-19. Measured with immunoSEQ multiplex PCR; TCRdb has only the in-frame clones, and not every one. Among about 150,000 clones listed, around 86% were seen once. Material for sequencing was peripheral blood. The source is an elderly man with acute or convalescent COVID-19. Both conserved end residues are part of each CDR3. The D gene is left open where the match is weak. Expanded clones get a size class; other rows say once, few or many, or leave the size out.

j_gene: TRBJ2-1
abundance: .
d_gene: .
v_gene: TRBV25-1
CDR3aa: CASSENLWSGSQFF
CDR3nt: TGTGCCAGCAGTGAAAATCTTTGGAGCGGATCTCAGTTCTTC

j_gene: TRBJ2-1
abundance: .
d_gene: TRBD1
v_gene: TRBV3-1/TRBV3-2
CDR3aa: CASSAGQASYNEQFF
CDR3nt: TGTGCCAGCAGCGCGGGACAGGCAAGCTACAATGAGCAGTTCTTC

j_gene: TRBJ2-7
abundance: .
d_gene: .
v_gene: TRBV7-9
CDR3aa: CASSWGQDYEQYF
CDR3nt: TGTGCCAGCAGCTGGGGACAAGACTACGAGCAGTACTTC

j_gene: TRBJ2-3
abundance: few
d_gene: TRBD1
v_gene: TRBV5-1
CDR3aa: CASSSSGQGALTDTQYF
CDR3nt: TGCGCCAGCAGCTCCTCAGGGCAGGGGGCCCTCACAGATACGCAGTATTTT

j_gene: TRBJ2-7
abundance: few
d_gene: TRBD2
v_gene: TRBV5-4
CDR3aa: CASSYLAGTAYEQYF
CDR3nt: TGTGCCAGCAGTTACCTAGCGGGGACAGCCTACGAGCAGTACTTC

j_gene: TRBJ1-1
abundance: .
d_gene: TRBD1
v_gene: TRBV3-1/TRBV3-2
CDR3aa: CASSHGTANTEAFF
CDR3nt: TGTGCCAGCAGCCACGGGACAGCGAACACTGAAGCTTTCTTT

j_gene: TRBJ1-3
abundance: .
d_gene: .
v_gene: TRBV19
CDR3aa: CASSDNLGNTIYF
CDR3nt: TGTGCCAGTAGCGACAATCTTGGAAACACCATATATTTT

j_gene: TRBJ2-5
abundance: .
d_gene: TRBD2
v_gene: TRBV30
CDR3aa: CAFGTRETQYF
CDR3nt: TGTGCCTTCGGGACTAGAGAGACCCAGTACTTC

j_gene: TRBJ2-3
abundance: .
d_gene: TRBD2
v_gene: TRBV14
CDR3aa: CASSQGGTSIDTQYF
CDR3nt: TGTGCCAGCAGCCAAGGCGGGACTAGCATCGATACGCAGTATTTT

j_gene: TRBJ2-5
abundance: .
d_gene: .
v_gene: TRBV7-6
CDR3aa: CASSHVQGRQTQYF
CDR3nt: TGTGCCAGCAGCCACGTACAGGGGAGGCAGACCCAGTACTTC

j_gene: TRBJ2-3
abundance: once
d_gene: .
v_gene: TRBV27
CDR3aa: CASSLTGPDTQYF
CDR3nt: TGTGCCAGCAGTTTAACGGGTCCAGATACGCAGTATTTT

j_gene: TRBJ1-1
abundance: .
d_gene: .
v_gene: TRBV5-4
CDR3aa: CASSFRTPSNTEAFF
CDR3nt: TGTGCCAGCAGCTTTCGGACACCATCGAACACTGAAGCTTTCTTT

j_gene: TRBJ1-5
abundance: .
d_gene: .
v_gene: TRBV10-2
CDR3aa: CASSESSLGQPQHF
CDR3nt: TGCGCCAGCAGTGAGTCGAGTTTGGGCCAGCCCCAGCATTTT

j_gene: TRBJ2-7
abundance: few
d_gene: .
v_gene: TRBV2
CDR3aa: CASRGQSYEQYF
CDR3nt: TGTGCCAGCAGGGGGCAGTCCTACGAGCAGTACTTC

j_gene: TRBJ2-7
abundance: .
d_gene: .
v_gene: TRBV2
CDR3aa: CASSENRAPSYEQYF
CDR3nt: TGTGCCAGCAGTGAGAATCGAGCCCCCTCCTACGAGCAGTACTTC

j_gene: TRBJ1-1
abundance: once
d_gene: .
v_gene: TRBV6-5
CDR3aa: CASSSPTGGGRYAFF
CDR3nt: TGTGCCAGCAGTTCCCCAACGGGGGGGGGAAGGTATGCTTTCTTT

j_gene: TRBJ2-5
abundance: .
d_gene: TRBD1
v_gene: TRBV2
CDR3aa: CASMPSGTGTETQYF
CDR3nt: TGTGCCAGCATGCCGTCCGGGACAGGGACAGAGACCCAGTACTTC

j_gene: TRBJ2-2
abundance: .
d_gene: TRBD2
v_gene: TRBV6-5
CDR3aa: CASRLGTKQTGELFF
CDR3nt: TGTGCCAGCAGACTCGGGACTAAGCAAACCGGGGAGCTGTTTTTT

j_gene: TRBJ2-4
abundance: .
d_gene: TRBD2
v_gene: TRBV28
CDR3aa: CASSSAGEPLKNIQYF
CDR3nt: TGTGCCAGCAGTTCGGCGGGGGAGCCGTTGAAAAACATTCAGTACTTC

j_gene: TRBJ2-2
abundance: .
d_gene: .
v_gene: TRBV21-1
CDR3aa: CASSGSGRGHLKRGELFF
CDR3nt: TGTGCCAGCAGCGGTTCTGGCAGGGGGCATTTAAAGCGCGGGGAGCTGTTTTTT

j_gene: TRBJ1-2
abundance: .
d_gene: .
v_gene: TRBV7-2
CDR3aa: CASSLVAGYGYTF
CDR3nt: TGTGCCAGCAGCTTAGTTGCGGGGTATGGCTACACCTTC

j_gene: TRBJ1-6
abundance: .
d_gene: .
v_gene: TRBV30
CDR3aa: CAWSVDSPYNSPLHF
CDR3nt: TGTGCCTGGAGTGTTGACAGTCCCTATAATTCACCCCTCCACTTT

j_gene: TRBJ1-5
abundance: few
d_gene: .
v_gene: TRBV30
CDR3aa: CAWSLGVNQPQHF
CDR3nt: TGTGCCTGGAGTCTCGGGGTTAATCAGCCCCAGCATTTT

j_gene: TRBJ2-7
abundance: .
d_gene: TRBD2
v_gene: TRBV5-1
CDR3aa: CASSITSGSLSEQYF
CDR3nt: TGCGCCAGCAGCATAACTAGCGGGAGTCTCTCCGAGCAGTACTTC

j_gene: TRBJ1-4
abundance: .
d_gene: TRBD1
v_gene: TRBV5-5
CDR3aa: CASSFSGGYEKLFF
CDR3nt: TGTGCCAGCAGCTTTTCAGGGGGCTATGAAAAACTGTTTTTT

j_gene: TRBJ2-1
abundance: .
d_gene: TRBD2
v_gene: TRBV11-2
CDR3aa: CASSYTSGTYNEQFF
CDR3nt: TGTGCCAGCAGCTATACTAGCGGGACTTACAATGAGCAGTTCTTC

j_gene: TRBJ1-1
abundance: .
d_gene: TRBD1
v_gene: TRBV5-1
CDR3aa: CASSLAGGQGTEAFF
CDR3nt: TGCGCCAGCAGCTTGGCAGGGGGCCAGGGCACTGAAGCTTTCTTT

j_gene: TRBJ2-3
abundance: .
d_gene: TRBD2
v_gene: TRBV3-1/TRBV3-2
CDR3aa: CASSQLAGGLTDTQYF
CDR3nt: TGTGCCAGCAGCCAACTAGCGGGGGGCCTCACAGATACGCAGTATTTT

j_gene: TRBJ2-1
abundance: .
d_gene: TRBD2
v_gene: TRBV19
CDR3aa: CASSGAGESSYNEQFF
CDR3nt: TGTGCCAGTAGCGGAGCGGGGGAGAGCTCCTACAATGAGCAGTTCTTC

j_gene: TRBJ2-6
abundance: few
d_gene: TRBD2
v_gene: TRBV5-1
CDR3aa: CASSSGTSGGFSGANVLTF
CDR3nt: TGCGCCAGCAGTAGTGGGACTAGCGGGGGATTCTCTGGGGCCAACGTCCTGACTTTC

j_gene: TRBJ2-2
abundance: once
d_gene: .
v_gene: TRBV6-5
CDR3aa: CASRSTGIGSGELFF
CDR3nt: TGTGCCAGCAGGTCCACAGGGATTGGATCCGGGGAGCTGTTTTTT

j_gene: TRBJ2-3
abundance: .
d_gene: TRBD2
v_gene: TRBV4-2
CDR3aa: CASSQLGGGAADTQYF
CDR3nt: TGTGCCAGCAGCCAATTGGGCGGGGGGGCGGCAGATACGCAGTATTTT

j_gene: TRBJ2-5
abundance: once
d_gene: TRBD1
v_gene: TRBV27
CDR3aa: CASKRIGTGGLETQYF
CDR3nt: TGTGCCAGCAAGAGGATCGGGACAGGGGGCCTGGAGACCCAGTACTTC

j_gene: TRBJ1-2
abundance: .
d_gene: .
v_gene: TRBV6-6
CDR3aa: CASSPSGERGYTF
CDR3nt: TGTGCCAGCAGTCCCTCGGGGGAGCGCGGCTACACCTTC

j_gene: TRBJ1-2
abundance: .
d_gene: .
v_gene: TRBV2
CDR3aa: CASRSWGYTF
CDR3nt: TGTGCCAGCCGTAGCTGGGGCTACACCTTC

j_gene: TRBJ2-7
abundance: few
d_gene: .
v_gene: TRBV12-3/TRBV12-4
CDR3aa: CASSLKNNEQYF
CDR3nt: TGTGCCAGCAGTCTAAAGAATAACGAGCAGTACTTC

j_gene: TRBJ1-1
abundance: .
d_gene: .
v_gene: TRBV29-1
CDR3aa: CSVEVSEPQGWAEAFF
CDR3nt: TGCAGCGTTGAAGTTTCAGAACCTCAGGGGTGGGCTGAAGCTTTCTTT

j_gene: TRBJ2-1
abundance: .
d_gene: TRBD1
v_gene: TRBV10-1
CDR3aa: CASSRQGAGEQFF
CDR3nt: TGCGCCAGCAGTAGACAGGGCGCAGGTGAGCAGTTCTTC

j_gene: TRBJ2-1
abundance: .
d_gene: TRBD1
v_gene: TRBV4-2
CDR3aa: CASSQDRGSYNEQFF
CDR3nt: TGTGCCAGCAGCCAAGACAGGGGGTCCTACAATGAGCAGTTCTTC

j_gene: TRBJ1-4
abundance: .
d_gene: TRBD1
v_gene: TRBV6-5
CDR3aa: CASTTGTAGEKLFF
CDR3nt: TGTGCCAGCACCACCGGGACAGCAGGGGAAAAACTGTTTTTT

j_gene: TRBJ1-1
abundance: .
d_gene: .
v_gene: TRBV7-9
CDR3aa: CASSDRKGNTEAFF
CDR3nt: TGTGCCAGCAGCGACAGAAAGGGGAACACTGAAGCTTTCTTT

j_gene: TRBJ2-2
abundance: .
d_gene: .
v_gene: TRBV6-6
CDR3aa: CASSLQGNTGELFF
CDR3nt: TGTGCCAGCAGCCTCCAGGGGAACACCGGGGAGCTGTTTTTT